The present T cell receptor beta chain was sequenced within a study of metastatic and nonmetastatic thyroid tumors. As for the study in general: A comparison of repertoires was made across blood and tumor or nodule tissue from malignant and benign thyroid patients. Study conclusions and caveats: In both blood and tumor samples, TCR beta diversity was reported significantly higher for malignant than benign nodules.

Treatment of any kind had been given to no patient before thyroid surgery. Many counts were recorded for this clone. Its antigen remains unknown. In the original analysis: For papillary thyroid cancer, a distant-metastasis classifier was constructed from CDR3 differences observed across clinicopathological groups. TCRdb re-called clones from the PCR reads using MiXCR. For this entry, the V and J calls and clone size follow TCRdb and not the study's own pipeline. This table holds some 14,000 clones, roughly 36% found once. This receptor was obtained from a male donor with papillary thyroid cancer or a benign thyroid nodule (not recorded which). Some clones in this sample may be carry-over from other donors' samples. Sequencing used tumor tissue.

DNA of the CDR3: TGTGCCAGCAGATCCGGGATGAACACTGAAGCTTTCTTT. Its translation: CASRSGMNTEAFF. The gene calls are TRBV5-6 and TRBJ1-1; D gene unclear. Trimming left V 5 bases short and J 0 bases short, with 8 bases between. The CDR3 is made up of 13 amino acids. Germline CDR1 is SGHDT and CDR2 is YYEEEE.